This T cell receptor (beta chain) is from a study of cytomegalovirus exposure and HLA in healthy donors. The study ran its PCR with 60 Vbeta and 13 Jbeta primers. The method was immunoSEQ multiplex PCR; TCRdb's version includes in-frame clones alone and lacks a portion of them. The sample lists some 90,000 clones, roughly four fifths occurring once. Germline assignment: CDR1 MNHEY and CDR2 SMNVEV (reference sequence). CDR3 length: 18 residues. With V trimmed by 5 bases and J by 4 bases, 18 bases remained unmatched. Sequencing was carried out using PBMCs. V is TRBV27 and J is TRBJ2-7; 9 nucleotides line up with TRBD1. This clonotype originated in a human donor in good health. The CDR3 protein is CASSTRQGDALRSYEQYF. CDR3 sequence (DNA): TGTGCCAGCAGTACTCGACAGGGGGACGCCCTCCGGTCTTACGAGCAGTACTTC.